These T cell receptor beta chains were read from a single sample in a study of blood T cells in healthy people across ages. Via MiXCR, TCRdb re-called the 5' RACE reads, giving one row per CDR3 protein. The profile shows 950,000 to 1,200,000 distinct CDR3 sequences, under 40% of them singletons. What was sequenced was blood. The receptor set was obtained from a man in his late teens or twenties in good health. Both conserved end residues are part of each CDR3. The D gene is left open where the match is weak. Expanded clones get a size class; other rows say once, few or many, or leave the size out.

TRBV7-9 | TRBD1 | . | CASSTRTGVTDTQYF
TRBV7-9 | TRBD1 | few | CASSTDRAGYTF
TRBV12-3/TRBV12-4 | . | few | CASSPDAGGNSPLHF
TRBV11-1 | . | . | CASSLEPTTGELFF
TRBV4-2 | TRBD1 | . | CASSQEGTGHQPQHF
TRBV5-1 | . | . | CASTQGVANYGYTF
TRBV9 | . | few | CASTNRVSDTGELFF
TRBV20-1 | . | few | CSAPPGDGSQPQHF
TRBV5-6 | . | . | CASSFFDQPQHF
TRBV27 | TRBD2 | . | CASSLSWGGTDTQYF
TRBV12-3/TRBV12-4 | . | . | CVSSLVRSADTQYF
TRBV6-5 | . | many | CASTYRARGYNEQFF
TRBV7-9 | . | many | CASSLGGAGTSPTTTDTQYF
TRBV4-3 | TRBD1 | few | CASSRVQGPSYNEQFF
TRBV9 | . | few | CASSAGQTETQYF
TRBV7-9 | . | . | CASSLPGQQETQYF
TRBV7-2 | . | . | CASSSQAFYGYTF
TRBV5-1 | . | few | CASSLEPGVPPYGYTF
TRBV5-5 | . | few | CASSLSAGTVNEQFF
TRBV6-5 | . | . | CASSSRPWGDNEQFF